The entry below describes one T cell receptor beta chain. The sample comes from a study of blood T cell repertoires in COVID-19. At the level of the study: The origin of the acute and convalescent COVID-19 samples was the United States, Italy and Spain. From T cells, B-cell-depleted T cells, or PBMCs came the material, which was cDNA or gDNA.

Original processing notes: From reference gene primer amplification, estimates of nucleated cell counts were derived. Here immunoSEQ multiplex PCR was the method, and the copy in TCRdb shows in-frame clones only, minus some. V and J calls and clone size come straight from that table; D and trimming were deduced from the DNA. This table has 150,000 to 200,000 clones, approximately 90% appearing once. V was clipped by 4 bases and J by 3 bases; unmatched bases: 8. Germline CDR1 SGHVS, CDR2 FQNEAQ. The CDR3 runs 15 residues. The J gene is TRBJ2-7, the V gene TRBV7-8, with TRBD2 matching over 8 bases. The sequence derives from a man aged 65-85 years with active or convalescent COVID-19. Sequencing was done on a sample of peripheral blood. CDR3 protein: CASSSPGLDLYEQYF. In DNA, the CDR3 is TGTGCCAGCAGCTCCCCGGGACTAGATCTCTACGAGCAGTACTTC.